The rows below give T cell receptor beta chains drawn from one sample of a study of beta chain features in type 1 diabetes. Here immunoSEQ multiplex PCR was the method, and the copy in TCRdb shows in-frame clones only, minus some. The top ten hold around 0.02% of the sample, which has 850,000 to 900,000 clones, roughly 15% seen once. Sequenced sample: naive CD4+ T cells from blood. The receptors here all came from a woman under 30 in good health. Each CDR3 is given without its conserved first and last residue.

j_call v_call cdr3_aa
TRBJ1-2 TRBV7-2 ASSLATRGYGYT
TRBJ2-3 TRBV27 ASSFRPSGTDTQY
TRBJ2-7 TRBV6-5 ASSSRGTLSYEQY
TRBJ1-2 TRBV6-5 ASSRSPPNYGYT
TRBJ2-3 TRBV5-1 ASSLKDTQY
TRBJ2-1 TRBV19 ASTIYGDHNEQF
TRBJ2-7 TRBV28 ASSSLAGVSSYEQY
TRBJ1-6 TRBV27 ASSLGGSNSPLH
TRBJ2-1 TRBV6-6 ASSSTSVLEQF
TRBJ2-5 TRBV7-9 ASGPFPSWQQQETQY
TRBJ2-4 TRBV7-2 VSSFDRATQY
TRBJ2-7 TRBV6-5 ASGIHPNYEQY
TRBJ2-5 TRBV7-9 ASSSLAGGIQETQY
TRBJ2-1 TRBV28 ASSLMDGTGVYNEQF
TRBJ2-7 TRBV6-1 AAFGFPKVEQY
TRBJ2-1 TRBV15 ATSRDWAANEQF
TRBJ2-5 TRBV7-9 ASSLLRPETQY
TRBJ2-7 TRBV6-5 ASSSDRGYEQY
TRBJ2-2 TRBV7-9 ASSFTGGANAGELF
TRBJ2-6 TRBV18 ASSGPGQGVAGANVLT
TRBJ1-2 TRBV23-1 ASSQSQGREYYGYT
TRBJ2-1 TRBV10-3 AISRTSGKTNEQF
TRBJ2-1 TRBV7-3 ASSPRWASGDKDEQF
TRBJ2-7 TRBV7-2 ASSLVSMAGGPPYEQY
TRBJ2-2 TRBV6-6 ASSYSDNTGELF
TRBJ1-1 TRBV7-8 ASSASENTEAF
TRBJ2-3 TRBV25-1 ASSDPGQGYWDTQY
TRBJ1-2 TRBV7-2 ASSLDWDRVYGYT
TRBJ1-3 TRBV7-2 ASSFTGQKNTIY
TRBJ2-7 TRBV6-6 ASSYNEYYEQY
TRBJ1-2 TRBV10-3 AISESRDSFQSNGYT
TRBJ2-1 TRBV19 ASSMSGRPDPF
TRBJ2-1 TRBV11-2 ASSPRYNEQF
TRBJ1-1 TRBV18 ASSPRGNTEAF
TRBJ2-1 TRBV7-3 ASSRTSGTNNEQF
TRBJ2-2 TRBV9 ASSVSGSTNTGELF
TRBJ1-1 TRBV29-1 SVRQAEAF
TRBJ2-4 TRBV19 ASSDWGKAENIQY
TRBJ1-3 TRBV5-6 ASSLALGSGNTIY
TRBJ1-1 TRBV5-6 ASSLGGRWTEAF
- TRBV29-1 SVELDRPYEQY
TRBJ1-5 TRBV19 ASSMIGLPQH
TRBJ2-7 TRBV4-3 ASSQSLAGNYEQY
TRBJ2-2 TRBV4-2 ASSQDRRTGELF
TRBJ2-2 TRBV2 ASRAVGQGNTGELF